Here is one TCR beta chain with its context. In germline, CDR1 is MGHRA, CDR2 YSYEKL. V was clipped by 0 bases and J by 0 bases; unmatched bases: 6. The CDR3 runs to 17 residues. Use of 60 Vbeta and 13 Jbeta primers characterized the PCR. The repertoire was sequenced with immunoSEQ multiplex PCR; TCRdb's copy has only in-frame clones and lacks some. Of 150,000 to 200,000 clones listed, around four fifths are singletons. This entry comes from a study of cytomegalovirus exposure and HLA in healthy donors. V is TRBV4-1 and J is TRBJ1-2; 8 bases match TRBD1. The sequenced material came from PBMCs. The sequence was obtained from a woman between 40 and 50 years old in good health and CMV-seronegative. CDR3 region: CASSQDIGQGSNYGYTF. DNA of the CDR3: TGCGCCAGCAGCCAAGATATCGGACAGGGCTCTAACTATGGCTACACCTTC.